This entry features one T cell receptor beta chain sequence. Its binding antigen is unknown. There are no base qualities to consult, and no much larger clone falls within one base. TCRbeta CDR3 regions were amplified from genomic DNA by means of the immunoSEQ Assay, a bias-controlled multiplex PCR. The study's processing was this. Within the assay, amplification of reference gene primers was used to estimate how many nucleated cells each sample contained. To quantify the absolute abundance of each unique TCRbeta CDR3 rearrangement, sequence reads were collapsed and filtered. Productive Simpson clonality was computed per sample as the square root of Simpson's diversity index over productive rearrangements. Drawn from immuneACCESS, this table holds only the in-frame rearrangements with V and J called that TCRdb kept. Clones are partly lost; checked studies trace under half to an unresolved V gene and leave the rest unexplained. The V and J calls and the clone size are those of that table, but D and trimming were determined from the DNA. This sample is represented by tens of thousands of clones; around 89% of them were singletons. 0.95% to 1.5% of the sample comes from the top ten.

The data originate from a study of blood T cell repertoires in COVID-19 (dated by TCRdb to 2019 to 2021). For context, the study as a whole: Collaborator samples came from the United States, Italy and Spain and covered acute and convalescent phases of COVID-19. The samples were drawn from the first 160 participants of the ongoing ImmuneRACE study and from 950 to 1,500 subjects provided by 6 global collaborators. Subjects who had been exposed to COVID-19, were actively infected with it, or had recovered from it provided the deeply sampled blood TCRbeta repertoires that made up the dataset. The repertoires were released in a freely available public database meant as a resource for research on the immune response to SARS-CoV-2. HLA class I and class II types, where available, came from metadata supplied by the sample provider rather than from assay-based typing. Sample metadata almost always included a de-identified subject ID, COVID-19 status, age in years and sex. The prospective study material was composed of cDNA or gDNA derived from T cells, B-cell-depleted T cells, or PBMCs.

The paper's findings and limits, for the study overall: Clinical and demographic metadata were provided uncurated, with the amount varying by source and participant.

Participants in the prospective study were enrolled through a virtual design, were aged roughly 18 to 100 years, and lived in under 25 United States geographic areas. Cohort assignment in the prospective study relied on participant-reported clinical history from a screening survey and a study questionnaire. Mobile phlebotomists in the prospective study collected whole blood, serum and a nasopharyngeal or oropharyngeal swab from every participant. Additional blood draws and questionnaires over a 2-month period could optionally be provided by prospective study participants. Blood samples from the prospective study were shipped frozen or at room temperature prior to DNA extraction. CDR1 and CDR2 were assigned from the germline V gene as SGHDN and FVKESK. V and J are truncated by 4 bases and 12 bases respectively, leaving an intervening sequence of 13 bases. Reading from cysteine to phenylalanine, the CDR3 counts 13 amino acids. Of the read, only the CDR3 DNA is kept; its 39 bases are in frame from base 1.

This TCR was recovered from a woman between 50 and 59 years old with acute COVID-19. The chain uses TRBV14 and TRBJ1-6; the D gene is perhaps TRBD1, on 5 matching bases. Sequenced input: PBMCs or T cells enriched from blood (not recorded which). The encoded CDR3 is CASSPGGTLPLHF. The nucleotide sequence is TGTGCCAGCAGCCCGGGGGGTACCCTACCCCTCCACTTT.